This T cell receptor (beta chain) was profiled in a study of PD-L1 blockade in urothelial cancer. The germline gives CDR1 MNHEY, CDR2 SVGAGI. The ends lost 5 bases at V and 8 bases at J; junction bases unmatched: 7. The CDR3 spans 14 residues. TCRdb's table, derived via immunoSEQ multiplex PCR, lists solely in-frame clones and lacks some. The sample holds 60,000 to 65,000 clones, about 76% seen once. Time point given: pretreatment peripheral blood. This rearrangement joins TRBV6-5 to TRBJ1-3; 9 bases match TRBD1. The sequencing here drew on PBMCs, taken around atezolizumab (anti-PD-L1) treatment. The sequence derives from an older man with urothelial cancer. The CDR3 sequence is CASSGTGLRDTIYF. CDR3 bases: TGTGCCAGCAGTGGGACAGGGTTGAGGGACACCATATATTTT.